A single sample gave rise to the 30 T cell receptor beta chains below, sequenced in a study of cytomegalovirus exposure and HLA in healthy donors (dated by TCRdb to 2016 to 2017). The library was made by the immunoSEQ multiplex PCR assay. Drawn from immuneACCESS, this table holds only the in-frame rearrangements with V and J called that TCRdb kept. Clones are partly lost; checked studies trace under half to an unresolved V gene and leave the rest unexplained. Across this sample there are roughly 250,000 clones, with almost 90% seen only once. The top ten constitute around 0.34% of the sample. The sequenced sample consisted of PBMCs. All receptors derive from a woman younger than 35 in good health and CMV-seronegative.

V is TRBV4-3 and J is TRBJ2-5, with D hard to call. V shed 0 bases and J shed 4 bases, with 12 bases lying between them. CDR1 is LGHNA and CDR2 is YSLEER in the germline V gene. The CDR3 runs to 15 residues. The CDR3 protein is CASSQDSVTGETQYF. CDR3 in DNA: TGCGCCAGCAGCCAAGATTCGGTAACCGGAGAGACCCAGTACTTC.

The chain joins TRBV30 to TRBJ1-1; possibly TRBD1 for D (5 bases). This CDR3 comprises 12 residues. V was shortened by 5 bases and J by 3 bases, with 10 bases between the two germline ends. The germline V gene has CDR1 GTSNPN and CDR2 SVGIG (reference sequence). The CDR3 nucleotides read TGTGCCTGGGGGGCTGTGCACACTGAAGCTTTCTTT. It specifies CAWGAVHTEAFF. Full variable domain (rest looked up from reference TRBV30 and TRBJ1-1): SQTIHQWPATLVQPVGSPLSLECTVEGTSNPNLYWYRQAAGRGLQLLFYSVGIGQISSEVPQNLSASRPQDRQFILSSKKLLLSDSGFYLCAWGAVHTEAFFGQGTRLTVV.

J is TRBJ1-4 and V is TRBV5-6, with TRBD1 identical over 9 bases. After removal of 0 bases from V and 8 bases from J, the junction contained 8 bases not matched to a gene. The CDR3 runs 16 residues. Germline CDR1 is SGHDT and CDR2 is YYEEEE. CDR3 DNA sequence: TGTGCCAGCAGCTTGGTATCAGGGACAGGGAACGAAAAACTGTTTTTT. Amino acid sequence: CASSLVSGTGNEKLFF.

J is TRBJ2-7 and V is TRBV11-2, with TRBD1 as a possible D gene (5 bases). The V and J ends lost 0 bases and 0 bases respectively, with 6 bases between them. The germline gives CDR1 SGHAT, CDR2 FQNNGV. CDR3 length equals 14 residues. The CDR3: CASSLETVSYEQYV. The CDR3, as DNA: TGTGCCAGCAGCTTAGAGACAGTCTCCTACGAGCAGTACGTC.

The chain couples TRBV7-9 to TRBJ1-5; 10 bases agree with TRBD1. Germline V gene lookup returns CDR1 SEHNR and CDR2 FQNEAQ (reference sequence). The CDR3 has 15 amino acids. Losses at the gene ends were 1 base for V and 5 bases for J; bases not matched to a gene: 2. CDR3 sequence reads: CASSLGGTGDQPQHF. The CDR3 DNA sequence: TGTGCCAGCAGCTTAGGTGGGACAGGGGATCAGCCCCAGCATTTT.

The chain is built from TRBV2 and TRBJ2-7, with D perhaps matching TRBD1 (6 bases). Trimming left V 6 bases short and J 4 bases short, with 10 bases between. Per the germline V gene, CDR1 is SNHLY and CDR2 is FYNNEI. The CDR3 runs 12 residues. This chain's CDR3 is CASSAGVYEQYV. The CDR3 DNA is TGTGCCAGCAGCGCAGGGGTGTACGAGCAGTACGTC.

This sequence joins TRBV10-3 and TRBJ1-2; no clear D gene. Trimming left V 0 bases short and J 3 bases short, with 11 bases between. CDR3 length: 15 residues. Germline V lookup: CDR1 ENHRY, CDR2 SYGVKD. CDR3 coding DNA: TGTGCCATCAGTGAGTCGATGGTGAGTGACTATGGCTACACCTTC. Its protein is CAISESMVSDYGYTF.

The chain combines TRBV10-1 with TRBJ2-5; no reliable D call. V dropped 4 bases and J dropped 2 bases, with 5 bases sitting between them. The CDR3 runs 12 residues. Germline V gives CDR1 WNHNN, CDR2 SYGVQD (reference sequence). CDR3 loop: CASSGAQETQYF. CDR3 nucleotides: TGCGCCAGCAGTGGGGCACAAGAGACCCAGTACTTC.

The chain carries TRBV7-9 and TRBJ1-6; 7 nucleotides agree with TRBD1. V gave up 5 bases and J gave up 6 bases; unmatched junction bases: 10. CDR1 is SEHNR and CDR2 is FQNEAQ in the germline V gene (reference sequence). This CDR3 spans 16 amino acids. The CDR3 DNA reads TGTGCCAGCAGCCCTCCGACAGGGAAAATTAATTCACCCCTCCACTTT. Its protein is CASSPPTGKINSPLHF.

J is TRBJ1-3 and V is TRBV5-1; 7 bases are a match to TRBD1. There are 15 residues in the CDR3. Per the germline V gene, CDR1 is SGHRS and CDR2 is YFSETQ. J was trimmed by 8 bases and V by 1 base; bases with no gene match: 9. In DNA, the CDR3 is TGCGCCAGCAGCTTGTCGGGGCAGGGGGGAGACACCATATATTTT. It is translated as CASSLSGQGGDTIYF.

This rearrangement joins TRBV4-3 to TRBJ2-3; a weak D match, TRBD2 (5 bases). Trimming took off 4 bases at V and 3 bases at J, with 11 bases between the two ends. CDR1 and CDR2 (germline): LGHNA, YSLEER. The CDR3 is made up of 14 amino acids. CDR3 in DNA: TGCGCCAGCAGCCTTGGCAGCGGAACAGATACGCAGTATTTT. It yields the protein CASSLGSGTDTQYF.

Here the CDR3 reads CASSYIALGRHTEAFF. CDR3 nucleotides: TGTGCCAGCAGTTACATCGCCTTGGGGCGGCACACTGAAGCTTTCTTT. This rearrangement joins TRBV6-6 to TRBJ1-1; D is perhaps TRBD1 (5 bases). The CDR3 has 16 residues. Deletions cut 2 bases from V and 3 bases from J, with 16 bases between. Germline V CDR1 and CDR2: MNHNY, SVGAGI (reference sequence).

V is TRBV30 and J is TRBJ1-1; possible D gene TRBD1, 5 bases. CDR1 and CDR2 from the germline V gene are GTSNPN and SVGIG (reference sequence). Trimming left V 5 bases short and J 5 bases short, with 12 bases between. CDR3 length equals 12 residues. CDR3 amino acids: CAWEAGRTEAFF. The CDR3, as DNA: TGTGCCTGGGAGGCAGGGCGGACTGAAGCTTTCTTT.

The rearrangement uses TRBV7-9 and TRBJ1-5; 8 positions agree with TRBD1. Germline V gives CDR1 SEHNR, CDR2 FQNEAQ (reference sequence). The CDR3 loop spans 16 amino acids. Losses at the gene ends were 5 bases for V and 3 bases for J; bases not matched to a gene: 9. DNA of the CDR3: TGTGCCAGCAGCAGATCCGGGACAGGCTTCAATCAGCCCCAGCATTTT. This encodes CASSRSGTGFNQPQHF.

V is TRBV5-1 and J is TRBJ1-1; maybe TRBD1 (6 bases). There are 15 residues in the CDR3. The V end lost 4 bases, the J end lost 1 base, and 14 bases lay between the germline ends. Germline-derived CDR1 and CDR2 are SGHRS and YFSETQ. Here the CDR3 reads CASSRIRTENTEAFF. The DNA for the CDR3 is TGCGCCAGCAGCCGAATAAGGACAGAGAACACTGAAGCTTTCTTT.

J is TRBJ2-7 and V is TRBV11-2; 8 bases line up with TRBD1. CDR3 length: 15 amino acids. Germline-derived CDR1 and CDR2 are SGHAT and FQNNGV. V lost 5 bases and J lost 0; bases outside the gene matches: 6. CDR3 sequence reads: CASSRDTGGSYEQYV. The CDR3 DNA sequence: TGTGCCAGCAGCCGAGATACAGGGGGCTCCTACGAGCAGTACGTC.

The genes are TRBV19 and TRBJ1-6, with 8 bases identical to TRBD1. V gave up 3 bases and J gave up 10 bases; unmatched junction bases: 8. The CDR3 is made up of 15 amino acids. CDR1 is LNHDA, CDR2 SQIVND, per germline (reference sequence). The CDR3 region is CASSIFGTGGSPLHF. CDR3 bases: TGTGCCAGTAGTATCTTTGGGACAGGTGGATCACCCCTCCACTTT.

The J gene is TRBJ1-1, the V gene TRBV9; D ambiguous. With 4 bases removed from V and 1 base from J, the gap between germline ends came to 11 bases. The CDR3 runs 14 residues. The germline gives CDR1 SGDLS, CDR2 YYNGEE. In nucleotides, the CDR3 is TGTGCCAGCAGCCTACAAGCGTGGAACACTGAAGCTTTCTTT. This encodes CASSLQAWNTEAFF.

The gene calls are TRBV6-1 and TRBJ2-1; 7 bases fit TRBD2. The germline CDR1 and CDR2 sequences are MNHNS and SASEGT. The CDR3 is made up of 15 amino acids. Trimming cost V 4 bases and J 6 bases; bases outside gene matches: 9. CDR3 nucleotides: TGTGCCAGCAGTGGTTTTGGGGGGGTGCTCAATGAGCAGTTCTTC. Protein sequence: CASSGFGGVLNEQFF.

The chain carries TRBV19 and TRBJ1-2; D not certain. The CDR3 spans 12 residues. Germline V gene sequence: CDR1 LNHDA, CDR2 SQIVND (reference sequence). V was clipped by 9 bases and J by 8 bases, with 16 bases between them. The CDR3 is CASTTQNLGYTF. CDR3 bases: TGTGCCAGCACCACCCAAAATCTAGGCTACACCTTC.

This chain uses TRBV29-1 with TRBJ2-5, with TRBD1 as a possible D gene (6 bases). There are 13 residues in the CDR3. Germline values: CDR1 SQVTM, CDR2 ANQGSEA. The V end lost 5 bases, the J end lost 5 bases, and 15 bases lay between the germline ends. The CDR3 nucleotides are TGCAGCGTTCTCGCAAGGGGGTGGGAGACCCAGTACTTC. Residues: CSVLARGWETQYF.

This sequence joins TRBV5-1 and TRBJ1-1; D remains ambiguous. The CDR3 runs to 17 residues. Germline values: CDR1 SGHRS, CDR2 YFSETQ. The V gene lost 1 base and the J gene lost 0 bases, with 16 bases spanning the gap. This chain's CDR3 is CASSLLDPLTMNTEAFF. CDR3 sequence (DNA): TGCGCCAGCAGCTTGCTGGATCCCTTGACAATGAACACTGAAGCTTTCTTT.

The chain carries TRBV7-9 and TRBJ2-7; 7 bases match TRBD1. From germline, CDR1 is SEHNR and CDR2 FQNEAQ (reference sequence). The CDR3 contains 14 residues. The junction had 9 bases not matched to a gene; V was cut back by 6 bases and J by 4 bases. CDR3 sequence reads: CASSSPGTDYEQYF. The CDR3, as DNA: TGTGCCAGCAGTTCTCCCGGGACAGATTACGAGCAGTACTTC.

This chain uses TRBV6-1 with TRBJ2-2; 7 nucleotides match TRBD1. Losses at the gene ends were 4 bases for V and 8 bases for J; bases not matched to a gene: 4. CDR1 is MNHNS, CDR2 SASEGT, per germline. This CDR3 has 13 residues. CDR3 amino acids: CASSVDRAGELFF. The CDR3, as DNA: TGTGCCAGCAGTGTCGACAGGGCGGGGGAGCTGTTTTTT.

V usage is TRBV6-5 and J usage is TRBJ2-7; 7 bases map to TRBD1. Germline lookup yields CDR1 MNHEY and CDR2 SVGAGI. V was clipped by 2 bases and J by 2 bases; unmatched bases: 3. The CDR3 has 14 amino acids. CDR3 nucleotide sequence: TGTGCCAGCAGTTACGACAGGGTGGCCTACGAGCAGTACTTC. Residues: CASSYDRVAYEQYF.

This chain connects TRBV4-1 to TRBJ2-2; 11 bases match TRBD2. The V segment lost 4 bases and the J segment 5 bases; nucleotides outside the gene matches: 12. CDR3 length: 18 amino acids. The germline CDR1 and CDR2 sequences are MGHRA and YSYEKL. As DNA, the CDR3 is TGCGCCAGCAGCCCCCACTTAGCGGGGGGGCAAAAAACCGGGGAGCTGTTTTTT. Its protein is CASSPHLAGGQKTGELFF.

This clone was seen a handful of times. V gene TRBV9 combines with J gene TRBJ1-4; D is ambiguous. Looked up from germline, CDR1 is SGDLS and CDR2 is YYNGEE. The germline V and J ends were trimmed by 1 base and 8 bases, with 18 bases remaining between them. The length of the CDR3 is 16 residues. CDR3 sequence: CASSVSGREFIEKLFF. The CDR3 coding sequence is TGTGCCAGCAGCGTAAGTGGCCGGGAGTTTATCGAAAAACTGTTTTTT.

This clone was recorded once. Here the CDR3 DNA reads TGTGCCAGCAGTTTTGCAGGGGGCGTTTACGAGCAGTACGTC. Encoded protein: CASSFAGGVYEQYV. The V gene is TRBV28, the J gene TRBJ2-7; 8 bases agree with TRBD1. The V and J ends lost 3 bases and 4 bases, in that order; junction bases with no gene match: 5. The V gene's germline CDR1 is MDHEN and CDR2 SYDVKM. The CDR3 spans 14 residues.

The chain is built from TRBV6-1 and TRBJ1-1, with unresolved D. Germline CDR1 and CDR2: MNHNS and SASEGT. CDR3 length equals 16 residues. The ends were cut back, 1 base at V and 1 base at J, with 13 bases in the middle. The CDR3 region has the DNA TGTGCCAGCAGTGAAGACCAACTTAGTCCGAACACTGAAGCTTTCTTT. It yields the protein CASSEDQLSPNTEAFF.

V is TRBV2 and J is TRBJ2-1; TRBD2 aligns across 7 bases. Looked up from germline, CDR1 is SNHLY and CDR2 is FYNNEI. This CDR3 comprises 16 residues. With 6 bases clipped from V and 6 bases from J, the junction kept 14 bases outside the gene matches. CDR3 DNA: TGTGCCAGCAGCCGCCTGGGGTGGGGGGGTGGCAATGAGCAGTTCTTC. Its translation: CASSRLGWGGGNEQFF.